This TCR beta chain emerged from a study of OX40 agonist ivuxolimab in advanced cancers. Study-level points and caveats: Expansion of clones was among the lowest in partial responders at 0.1-3.0 mg/kg.

This clone showed up just once. Antigen: not known. V lost 4 bases and J lost 2, with 7 bases in between. CDR3 length: 13 amino acids. The germline CDR1 and CDR2 sequences are SGHDT and YYEEEE. The assay was immunoSEQ multiplex PCR, and TCRdb's table has in-frame clones only and misses some. The sample holds 55,000 to 65,000 clones, 80% to 90% seen once. This sequence originates from an adult with an advanced solid tumor such as melanoma, head and neck, liver or kidney cancer. The rearrangement links TRBV5-6 to TRBJ1-3, with D unclear. The sequencing here drew on CD4+ or CD8+ T cells sorted from blood, taken in a trial of the OX40 agonist ivuxolimab. As DNA, the CDR3 is TGTGCCAGCAGCCCGGACGCTGGAAACACCATATATTTT. Encoded protein: CASSPDAGNTIYF.